This TCR beta chain derives from a study of cytomegalovirus exposure and HLA in healthy donors. Study context: Earlier work reported 100 million or so unique TCR beta sequences from roughly 180 million T cells. Study-level results: Some V segments could not be told apart, so they were left out, TRBV6-2 and TRBV6-3 among them. Several of the most significant clusters appeared linked to common viral pathogens, based on a later analysis.

60 Vbeta and 13 Jbeta primers were used in PCR. Original processing methods: As a later analysis found, there were approximately 80 million unique TCR beta chains, of which roughly 11 million were shared. Here immunoSEQ multiplex PCR was the method, and the copy in TCRdb shows in-frame clones only, minus some. V and J calls and clone size come straight from that table; D and trimming were deduced from the DNA. The top ten hold about 3.5% of the sample, which has 100,000 to 150,000 clones, 60% to 85% seen once. The sample holds one count of this clone. Its target is unknown. Germline loops: CDR1 SGHNT, CDR2 YYREEE (reference sequence). The V segment lost 5 bases and the J segment 3 bases; nucleotides outside the gene matches: 7. This CDR3 comprises 14 residues.

The sequence derives from a man aged 25-40 years in good health and CMV-seronegative. Sequencing was performed on PBMCs. The chain combines TRBV5-4 with TRBJ1-1, with 7 bases aligning to TRBD1. The CDR3 reads CASSIGGRDTEAFF. The CDR3 nucleotides are TGTGCCAGCAGTATAGGGGGCCGGGACACTGAAGCTTTCTTT.